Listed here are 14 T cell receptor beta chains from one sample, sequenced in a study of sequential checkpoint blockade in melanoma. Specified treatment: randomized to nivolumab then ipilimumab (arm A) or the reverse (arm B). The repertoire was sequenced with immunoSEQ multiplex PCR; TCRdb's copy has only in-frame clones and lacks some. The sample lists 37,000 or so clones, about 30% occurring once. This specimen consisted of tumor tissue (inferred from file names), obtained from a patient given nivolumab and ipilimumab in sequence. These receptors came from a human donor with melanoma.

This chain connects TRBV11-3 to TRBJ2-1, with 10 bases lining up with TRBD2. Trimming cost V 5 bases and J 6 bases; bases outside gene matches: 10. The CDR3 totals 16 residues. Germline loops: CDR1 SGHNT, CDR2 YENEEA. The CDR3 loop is CASSDYLAGVRNEQFF. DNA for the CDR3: TGTGCCAGCAGCGATTATCTAGCGGGAGTGCGCAATGAGCAGTTCTTC.

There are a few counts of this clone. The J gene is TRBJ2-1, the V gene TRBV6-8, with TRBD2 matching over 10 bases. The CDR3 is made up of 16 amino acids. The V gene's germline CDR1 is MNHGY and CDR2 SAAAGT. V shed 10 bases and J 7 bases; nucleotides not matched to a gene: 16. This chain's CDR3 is CATAQTSGLRRNEQFF. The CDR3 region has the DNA TGTGCCACAGCCCAGACTAGCGGGCTTCGACGTAATGAGCAGTTCTTC.

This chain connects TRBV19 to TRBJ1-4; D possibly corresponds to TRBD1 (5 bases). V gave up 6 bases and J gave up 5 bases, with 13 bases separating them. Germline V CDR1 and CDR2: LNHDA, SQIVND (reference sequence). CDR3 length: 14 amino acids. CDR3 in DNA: TGTGCCAGTAGCCCGGGACGGGAGAATGAAAAACTGTTTTTT. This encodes CASSPGRENEKLFF.

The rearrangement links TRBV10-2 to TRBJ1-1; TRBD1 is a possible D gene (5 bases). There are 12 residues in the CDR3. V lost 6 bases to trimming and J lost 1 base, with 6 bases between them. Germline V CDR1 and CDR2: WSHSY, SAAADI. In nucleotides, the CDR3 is TGCGCCAGCAGAAGGGGGAACACTGAAGCTTTCTTT. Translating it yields CASRRGNTEAFF.

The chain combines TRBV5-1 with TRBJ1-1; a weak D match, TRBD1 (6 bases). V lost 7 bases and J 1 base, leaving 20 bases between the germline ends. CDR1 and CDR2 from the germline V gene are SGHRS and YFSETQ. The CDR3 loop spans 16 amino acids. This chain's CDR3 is CASGSGLPGQNTEAFF. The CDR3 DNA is TGCGCCAGCGGTTCTGGTTTGCCGGGACAGAACACTGAAGCTTTCTTT.

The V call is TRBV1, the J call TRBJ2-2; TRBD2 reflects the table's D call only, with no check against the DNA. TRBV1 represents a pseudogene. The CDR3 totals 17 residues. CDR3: CASSQAYLAANTGELFF. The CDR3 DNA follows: TGCGCCAGCAGCCAAGCCTATCTAGCAGCGAACACCGGGGAGCTGTTTTTT.

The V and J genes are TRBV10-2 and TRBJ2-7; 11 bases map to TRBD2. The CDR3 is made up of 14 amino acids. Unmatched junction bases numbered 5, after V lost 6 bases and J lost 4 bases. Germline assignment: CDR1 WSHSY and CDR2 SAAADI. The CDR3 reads CASRLAGGNYEQYF. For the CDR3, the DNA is TGCGCCAGCAGGCTAGCGGGAGGAAATTACGAGCAGTACTTC.

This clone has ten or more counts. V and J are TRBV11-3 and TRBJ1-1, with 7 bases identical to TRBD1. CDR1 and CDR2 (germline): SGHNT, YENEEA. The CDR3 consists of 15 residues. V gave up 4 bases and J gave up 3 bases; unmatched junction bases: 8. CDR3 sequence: CASSSQTGRDTEAFF. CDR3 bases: TGTGCCAGCAGCTCACAGACAGGGCGAGACACTGAAGCTTTCTTT.

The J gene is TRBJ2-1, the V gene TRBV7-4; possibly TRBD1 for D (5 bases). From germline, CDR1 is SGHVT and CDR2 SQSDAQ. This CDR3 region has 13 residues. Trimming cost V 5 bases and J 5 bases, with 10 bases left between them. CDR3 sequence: CASSLDRNNEQFF. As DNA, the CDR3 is TGTGCCAGCAGCCTTGACAGAAACAATGAGCAGTTCTTC. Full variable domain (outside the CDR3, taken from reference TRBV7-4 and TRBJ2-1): GAGVSQSPRYKVAKRGRDVALRCDSISGHVTLYWYRQTLGQGSEVLTYSQSDAQRDKSGRPSGRFSAERPERSVSTLKIQRTEQGDSAVYLCASSLDRNNEQFFGPGTRLTVL.

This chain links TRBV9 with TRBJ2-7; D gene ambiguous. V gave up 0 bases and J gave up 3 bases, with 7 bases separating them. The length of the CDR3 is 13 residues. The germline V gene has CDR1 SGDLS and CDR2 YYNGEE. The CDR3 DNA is TGTGCCAGCAGCGTAGTAGGCAGCTACGAGCAGTACTTC. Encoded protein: CASSVVGSYEQYF.

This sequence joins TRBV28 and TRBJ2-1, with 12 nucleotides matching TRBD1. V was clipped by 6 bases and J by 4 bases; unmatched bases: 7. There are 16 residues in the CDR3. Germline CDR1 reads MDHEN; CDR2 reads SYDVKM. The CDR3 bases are TGTGCCAGCAGGTTGGGGACAGGGGGCCCATACAATGAGCAGTTCTTC. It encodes CASRLGTGGPYNEQFF.

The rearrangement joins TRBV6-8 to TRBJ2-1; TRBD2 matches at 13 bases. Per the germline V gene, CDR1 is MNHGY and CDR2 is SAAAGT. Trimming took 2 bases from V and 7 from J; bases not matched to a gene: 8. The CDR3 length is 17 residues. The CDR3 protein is CASSYRTSGGMRNEQFF. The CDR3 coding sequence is TGTGCCAGCAGTTACAGGACTAGCGGGGGAATGAGGAATGAGCAGTTCTTC.

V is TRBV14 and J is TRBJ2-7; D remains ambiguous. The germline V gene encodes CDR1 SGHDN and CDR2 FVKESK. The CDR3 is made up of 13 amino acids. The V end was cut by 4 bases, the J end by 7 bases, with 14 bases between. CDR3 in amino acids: CASSPGSEREQYF. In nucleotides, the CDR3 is TGTGCCAGCAGCCCTGGGTCTGAAAGGGAGCAGTACTTC.

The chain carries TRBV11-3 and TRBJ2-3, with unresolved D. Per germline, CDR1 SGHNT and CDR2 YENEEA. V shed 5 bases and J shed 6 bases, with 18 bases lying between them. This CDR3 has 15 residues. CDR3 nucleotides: TGTGCCAGCAGCCTGGCCGGGCGGAGCATGGATACGCAGTATTTT. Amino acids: CASSLAGRSMDTQYF.